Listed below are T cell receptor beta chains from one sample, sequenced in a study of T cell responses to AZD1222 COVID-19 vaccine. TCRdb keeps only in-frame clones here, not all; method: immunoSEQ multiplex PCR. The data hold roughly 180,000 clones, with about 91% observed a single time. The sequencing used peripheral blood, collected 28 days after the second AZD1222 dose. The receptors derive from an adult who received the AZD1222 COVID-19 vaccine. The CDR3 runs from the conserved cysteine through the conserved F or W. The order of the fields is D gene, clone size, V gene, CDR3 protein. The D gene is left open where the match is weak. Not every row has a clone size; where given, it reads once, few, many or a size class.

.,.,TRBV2,CASRNPAREETQYF
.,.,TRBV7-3,CASSLTRDSYEQYF
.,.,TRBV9,CASSVGVGHEQYF
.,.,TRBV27,CASSVGGVLNEQFF
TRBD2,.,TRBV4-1,CASSPLSGRGYNEQFF
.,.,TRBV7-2,CASSLGGGASNEKLFF
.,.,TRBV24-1,CATSDLGPGLHGELFF
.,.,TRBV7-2,CASNRDPYGYTF
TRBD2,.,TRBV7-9,CASSPGLAGTGELFF
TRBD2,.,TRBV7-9,CATQDGGRTDEQFF
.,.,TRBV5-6,CASSLGTSNTEAFF
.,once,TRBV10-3,CAVAIAYEQYF
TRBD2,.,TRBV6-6,CATLAGGGYEQYF
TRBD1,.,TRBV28,CAILTGNSDTQYF
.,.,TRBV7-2,CASSSRKGDNNEQFF
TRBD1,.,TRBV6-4,CASSNPYRGTPF
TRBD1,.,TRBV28,CASSFSQVTGLREDGYTF
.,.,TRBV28,CASSSNEFTEAFF
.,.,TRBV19,CASSLRGEGSNQPQHF
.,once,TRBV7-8,CASSPLTTRQETQYF
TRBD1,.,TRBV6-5,CASNVEGQVDYGYTF
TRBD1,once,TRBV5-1,CASSLEPSGQPGSPLHF
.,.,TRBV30,CAWSAVSYNEQFF
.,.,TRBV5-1,CASSPLSAASEQFF
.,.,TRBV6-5,CASSRVGDGYTF